The sequence of this TCR beta chain was determined in a study of blood T cell repertoires in COVID-19. Overall study context: Both acute and convalescent COVID-19 samples were obtained from the United States, Italy and Spain. PBMCs, B-cell-depleted T cells, or T cells provided the cDNA or gDNA that made up the material.

The germline gives CDR1 LNHDA, CDR2 SQIVND (reference sequence). The CDR3 contains 14 residues. V shed 6 bases, J shed 4 bases, and the junction held 5 bases outside the gene matches. Authors' data handling: Amplifying reference gene primers gave estimates of nucleated cell counts. Sequencing used immunoSEQ multiplex PCR; TCRdb keeps in-frame clones, though not all of them. The V and J calls and the clone size are those of that table, but D and trimming were determined from the DNA. The sample holds around 90,000 clones; roughly four fifths are singletons and the top ten take around an eighth. V is TRBV19 and J is TRBJ1-1; 10 bases align to TRBD1. Sequencing was done on a sample of peripheral blood. The source is a human donor in a cohort sampled during active COVID-19. The CDR3 reads CASRTTGGSTEAFF. CDR3 nucleotide sequence: TGTGCCAGTAGGACGACAGGGGGCAGCACTGAAGCTTTCTTT.